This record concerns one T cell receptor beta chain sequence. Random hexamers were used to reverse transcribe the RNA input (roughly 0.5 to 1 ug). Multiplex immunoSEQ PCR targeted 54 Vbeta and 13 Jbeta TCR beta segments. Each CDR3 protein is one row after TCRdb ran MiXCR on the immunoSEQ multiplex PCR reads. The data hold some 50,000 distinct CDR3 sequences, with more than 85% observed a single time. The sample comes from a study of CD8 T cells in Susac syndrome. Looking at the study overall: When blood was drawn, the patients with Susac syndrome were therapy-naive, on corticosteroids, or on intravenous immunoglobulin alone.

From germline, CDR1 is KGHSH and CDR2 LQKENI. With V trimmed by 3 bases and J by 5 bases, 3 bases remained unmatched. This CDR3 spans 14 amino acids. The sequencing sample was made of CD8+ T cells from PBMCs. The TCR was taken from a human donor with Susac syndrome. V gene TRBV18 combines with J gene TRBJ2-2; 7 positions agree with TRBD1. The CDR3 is CASSPDRATGELFF. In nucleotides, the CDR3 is TGTGCCAGCTCACCTGACAGGGCGACCGGGGAGCTGTTTTTT.